These 22 T cell receptor beta chains originate from one sample sequenced in a study of immune characterization of retroperitoneal liposarcoma. Using its own MiXCR run on the PCR reads, TCRdb lists one record per CDR3 protein. The sample contains around 13,000 distinct CDR3 sequences, approximately 50% of which appear only once. The material sequenced was tumor tissue. These receptors all come from a female donor with retroperitoneal liposarcoma.

This clonotype was seen a single time. This chain joins TRBV7-2 and TRBJ2-1, with TRBD2 matching 15 bases. J lost 4 bases, V lost 4 bases, and 8 bases had no gene match. The CDR3 is made up of 18 amino acids. Germline loops: CDR1 SGHTA, CDR2 FQGNSA. CDR3 sequence reads: CASSSWTSGGAVYNEQFF. DNA of the CDR3: TGTGCCAGCAGCTCCTGGACTAGCGGGGGGGCAGTTTACAATGAGCAGTTCTTC.

This clonotype is large (0.1 to 1%) by share. The chain couples TRBV7-2 to TRBJ2-3; 7 bases map to TRBD2. The CDR3 has 14 amino acids. Germline trimming cut 3 bases from V and 2 bases from J; bases unmatched to any gene: 2. The germline CDR1 and CDR2 sequences are SGHTA and FQGNSA. CDR3 residues: CASSFGGSTDTQYF. The CDR3 DNA reads as TGTGCCAGCAGCTTCGGGGGGTCCACAGATACGCAGTATTTT.

This clonotype was counted only a few times. This chain's CDR3 is CASSFSFSGAQETQYF. CDR3 DNA sequence: TGTGCCAGCAGCTTCTCCTTCAGCGGGGCCCAAGAGACCCAGTACTTC. The rearrangement joins TRBV7-8 to TRBJ2-5; TRBD2 agrees at 7 bases. V dropped 3 bases and J dropped 1; count of bases not matched to a gene: 8. Germline CDR1 SGHVS, CDR2 FQNEAQ. The CDR3 has 16 residues.

A few counts support this clonotype. The rearrangement uses TRBV6-1 and TRBJ1-5; D is unresolved. V lost 5 bases, J lost 7 bases, and 6 bases lay in between. This CDR3 contains 11 residues. Germline lookup yields CDR1 MNHNS and CDR2 SASEGT. CDR3 bases: TGTGCCAGCAGTTCGGGCCAGCCCCAGCATTTT. It encodes CASSSGQPQHF.

This sequence joins TRBV27 and TRBJ2-1; D might be TRBD1 (6 bases). From germline, CDR1 is MNHEY and CDR2 SMNVEV (reference sequence). The CDR3 runs 16 residues. Trimming removed 3 bases at V and 13 bases at J, with 25 bases between. The CDR3 sequence: CASSFGPQGKVETQFF. In nucleotides, the CDR3 is TGTGCCAGCAGTTTTGGTCCCCAGGGGAAAGTGGAGACCCAGTTCTTC.

There are many counts of this clonotype. J is TRBJ2-1 and V is TRBV6-5, with 14 bases fitting TRBD2. The length of the CDR3 is 16 residues. The trim removed 0 bases at V and 9 bases at J, leaving 4 bases unmatched. The germline CDR1 and CDR2 sequences are MNHEY and SVGAGI. CDR3 residues: CASSYSGLAGEFEQFF. CDR3 DNA sequence: TGTGCCAGCAGTTACTCGGGACTAGCGGGAGAGTTTGAGCAGTTCTTC.

This clonotype was seen only a few times. The rearrangement joins TRBV11-3 to TRBJ2-1; D is unresolved. This CDR3 region has 13 residues. Trimming cost V 1 base and J 6 bases, with 7 bases left between them. CDR1 SGHNT and CDR2 YENEEA come from the germline V gene. The CDR3 region has the DNA TGTGCCAGCAGCTTAGGAGTAGGCAATGAGCAGTTCTTC. It encodes CASSLGVGNEQFF.

J is TRBJ2-1 and V is TRBV6-1; 9 bases line up with TRBD2. Germline V gene sequence: CDR1 MNHNS, CDR2 SASEGT. This CDR3 comprises 15 residues. J lost 5 bases, V lost 7 bases, and 9 bases had no gene match. CDR3 loop: CASTQFSGSHNEQFF. The CDR3 DNA sequence: TGTGCCAGCACCCAATTTAGCGGGAGCCACAATGAGCAGTTCTTC.

This clonotype was counted many times. This sequence joins TRBV7-8 and TRBJ2-1; 11 bases are shared with TRBD2. This CDR3 spans 18 amino acids. Germline V CDR1 and CDR2: SGHVS, FQNEAQ. V shed 1 base, J shed 3 bases, and the junction held 8 bases outside the gene matches. The CDR3, as DNA: TGTGCCAGCAGCTTAGTCCTAGCGGGGGGTTATATCTACAATGAGCAGTTCTTC. It is translated as CASSLVLAGGYIYNEQFF. Supplemented by reference TRBV7-8 and TRBJ2-1, the full variable domain reads GAGVSQSPRYKVAKRGQDVALRCDPISGHVSLFWYQQALGQGPEFLTYFQNEAQLDKSGLPSDRFFAERPEGSVSTLKIQRTQQEDSAVYLCASSLVLAGGYIYNEQFFGPGTRLTVL.

The chain has TRBV25-1 and TRBJ2-6, with TRBD1 matching over 9 bases. The CDR3 totals 20 residues. Per germline, CDR1 MGHDK and CDR2 SYGVNS. Trimming removed 7 bases from V and 0 bases from J; junction bases left unmatched: 16. CDR3 coding DNA: TGTGCCAGCACCTCAACACCGGGACAGGGCTTTAGCTCTGGGGCCAACGTCCTGACTTTC. Its protein product is CASTSTPGQGFSSGANVLTF.

This clonotype came up a few times. V and J are TRBV6-1 and TRBJ1-1; D gene unclear. This CDR3 region has 13 residues. Trimming took off 6 bases at V and 1 base at J, with 9 bases between the two ends. Germline loops: CDR1 MNHNS, CDR2 SASEGT. The CDR3 loop reads CASRDGWNTEAFF. In DNA, the CDR3 is TGTGCCAGCAGGGACGGATGGAACACTGAAGCTTTCTTT.

This clonotype has a count of ten or more. The chain joins TRBV7-2 to TRBJ2-3; D gene unclear. CDR1 is SGHTA and CDR2 is FQGNSA in the germline V gene. This CDR3 has 14 residues. V lost 6 bases, J lost 4 bases, and 14 bases lay in between. This CDR3 reads CASSSRATSDTQYF. The CDR3 nucleotides read TGTGCCAGCAGTTCAAGGGCCACATCAGATACGCAGTATTTT.

This clonotype was counted between two and nine times. This sequence joins TRBV7-2 and TRBJ2-5; 14 bases line up with TRBD2. Judging by the DNA end, TRBJ2-1 fits better; the J call may be wrong. CDR1 SGHTA and CDR2 FQGNSA come from the germline V gene. The CDR3 covers 14 residues. Here the CDR3 reads CASTWTSGRYEQFF. As DNA, the CDR3 is TGTGCCAGCACTTGGACTAGCGGGAGGTATGAGCAGTTCTTC.

This clonotype was found a few times. This chain uses TRBV6-1 with TRBJ2-1; possibly TRBD2 for D (6 bases). The DNA end is more similar to TRBJ2-7, so the J call may be wrong. Germline values: CDR1 MNHNS, CDR2 SASEGT. The CDR3 is made up of 16 amino acids. CDR3 loop: CASSERRGPFSYEQYF. CDR3 DNA: TGTGCCAGCAGTGAAAGGAGGGGCCCTTTCTCCTACGAGCAGTACTTC.

This clonotype was seen only a few times. The chain uses TRBV10-3 and TRBJ2-7, with 11 bases aligning to TRBD1. The CDR3 is made up of 20 amino acids. CDR1 is ENHRY and CDR2 is SYGVKD in the germline V gene. V was clipped by 3 bases and J by 0 bases; unmatched bases: 16. The CDR3 DNA reads TGTGCCATCAGTGACAGTTCAGGAGGACAGGGGGCACCTAGCTCCTACGAGCAGTACTTC. It specifies CAISDSSGGQGAPSSYEQYF.

This clonotype qualifies as medium-sized. The chain joins TRBV6-1 to TRBJ2-1, with D tentatively TRBD1 (5 bases). The DNA matches TRBJ2-7 better at its end, which makes the J call doubtful. CDR1 MNHNS and CDR2 SASEGT come from the germline V gene. This CDR3 contains 13 residues. The CDR3 protein is CASYRNGYYEQYF. Here the CDR3 DNA reads TGTGCCAGCTACAGGAACGGATACTACGAGCAGTACTTC.

By share, this clonotype ranks as medium-sized. The rearrangement links TRBV7-2 to TRBJ2-1; D assignment may be TRBD1 or TRBD2 (7 bases each). Trimming cost V 4 bases and J 10 bases, with 20 bases left between them. In germline, CDR1 is SGHTA, CDR2 FQGNSA. The CDR3 consists of 15 residues. As DNA, the CDR3 is TGTGCCAGCAGCTCACGCCCAGGGGGGGTGTACGAGCAGTTCTTC. Protein product: CASSSRPGGVYEQFF.

The J gene is TRBJ2-1, the V gene TRBV27; 8 nucleotides align to TRBD2. The CDR3 loop spans 15 amino acids. Per the germline V gene, CDR1 is MNHEY and CDR2 is SMNVEV (reference sequence). Germline trimming cut 5 bases from V and 6 bases from J; bases unmatched to any gene: 9. The CDR3 coding sequence is TGTGCCAGCAGTATACCGGGACTAGGTTTCAATGAGCAGTTCTTC. Translation gives CASSIPGLGFNEQFF.

The V and J genes are TRBV6-8 and TRBJ2-5, with unresolved D. The DNA end lines up better with TRBJ2-1; the J call may be wrong. Germline V CDR1 and CDR2: MNHGY, SAAAGT. CDR3 length: 14 amino acids. CDR3 sequence reads: CASSYSPGAATQFF. The CDR3 coding sequence is TGTGCCAGCAGTTACTCGCCAGGTGCCGCGACCCAGTTCTTC.

This clonotype is medium-sized within its sample. The chain uses TRBV6-6 and TRBJ2-1, with D hard to call. Germline V gives CDR1 MNHNY, CDR2 SVGAGI (reference sequence). V was trimmed by 0 bases and J by 13 bases, leaving 16 bases between them. The CDR3 covers 14 residues. This CDR3 is CASSYSRRQETQFF. In nucleotides, the CDR3 is TGTGCCAGCAGTTACTCCCGCAGGCAAGAGACCCAGTTCTTC.

This chain connects TRBV6-1 to TRBJ2-3; D is perhaps TRBD1 (5 bases). Per the germline V gene, CDR1 is MNHNS and CDR2 is SASEGT. This CDR3 contains 13 residues. V was pared by 10 bases and J by 6 bases, with 17 bases between. CDR3 protein: CATRATLEDTQYF. Written as DNA, the CDR3 is TGTGCCACCAGGGCCACCTTAGAGGATACGCAGTATTTT.

The V and J genes are TRBV6-1 and TRBJ2-1; 10 bases are shared with TRBD2. The DNA end favors TRBJ2-7, so the J call may be wrong. This CDR3 has 14 residues. The germline gives CDR1 MNHNS, CDR2 SASEGT. This CDR3 is CASKPGLASYEQYF. The CDR3 DNA sequence: TGTGCCAGCAAACCGGGACTAGCGTCCTACGAGCAGTACTTC.